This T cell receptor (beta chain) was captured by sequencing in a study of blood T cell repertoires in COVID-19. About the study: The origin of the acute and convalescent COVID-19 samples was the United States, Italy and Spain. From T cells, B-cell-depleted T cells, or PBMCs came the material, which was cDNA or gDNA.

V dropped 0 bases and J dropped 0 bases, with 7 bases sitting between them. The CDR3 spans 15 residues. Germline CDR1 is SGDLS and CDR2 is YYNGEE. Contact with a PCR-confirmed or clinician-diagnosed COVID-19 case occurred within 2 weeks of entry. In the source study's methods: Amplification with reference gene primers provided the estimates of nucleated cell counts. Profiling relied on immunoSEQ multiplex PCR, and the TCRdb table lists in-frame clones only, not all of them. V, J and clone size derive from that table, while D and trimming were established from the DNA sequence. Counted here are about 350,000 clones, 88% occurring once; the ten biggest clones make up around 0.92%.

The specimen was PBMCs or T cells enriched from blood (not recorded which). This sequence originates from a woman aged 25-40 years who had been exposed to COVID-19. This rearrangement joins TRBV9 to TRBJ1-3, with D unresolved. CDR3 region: CASSVGGVSGNTIYF. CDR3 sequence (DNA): TGTGCCAGCAGCGTAGGCGGCGTCTCTGGAAACACCATATATTTT.